These 9 T cell receptor beta chains came from one sample sequenced in a study of glioma-infiltrating T cells after dendritic cell vaccination. Assay: immunoSEQ multiplex PCR; the TCRdb copy retains only in-frame clones and omits some. Of fewer than 85,000 clones in the sample, about 90% were seen once. Source: blood, taken before dendritic cell vaccination. The receptors originated from a human donor with glioblastoma.

This clone was detected only once. The V gene is TRBV6-1, the J gene TRBJ1-5; D remains unclear. The V and J ends lost 5 bases and 5 bases respectively, with 10 bases between them. Germline V gene sequence: CDR1 MNHNS, CDR2 SASEGT. CDR3 length: 13 amino acids. CDR3 in DNA: TGTGCCAGCAGTCAAGTGGCAGATCAGCCCCAGCATTTT. It yields the protein CASSQVADQPQHF.

The V call is TRBV6-1, the J call TRBJ1-4, with D possibly being TRBD1 (5 bases). The CDR3 consists of 15 residues. The germline gives CDR1 MNHNS, CDR2 SASEGT. Trimming took 1 base from V and 5 from J, leaving 11 bases between them. The CDR3 spells CASSEGTNLNEKLFF. The CDR3 nucleotides are TGTGCCAGCAGTGAAGGGACAAACCTGAATGAAAAACTGTTTTTT.

The chain combines TRBV19 with TRBJ2-7, with 9 bases identical to TRBD1. The CDR3 covers 16 residues. J lost 2 bases, V lost 5 bases, and 10 bases had no gene match. The V gene's germline CDR1 is LNHDA and CDR2 SQIVND (reference sequence). CDR3 loop: CASSPRRTGATYEQYF. The CDR3 DNA reads as TGTGCCAGTAGTCCACGTCGGACAGGGGCCACCTACGAGCAGTACTTC.

The chain has TRBV5-6 and TRBJ1-2, with D uncertain. Germline V gene sequence: CDR1 SGHDT, CDR2 YYEEEE. Trimming stripped 2 bases from V and 7 bases from J, with 6 bases between. This CDR3 has 11 residues. The CDR3 spells CASSFTGGYTF. The DNA of the CDR3 is TGTGCCAGCAGCTTCACTGGTGGCTACACCTTC.

The J gene is TRBJ2-3, the V gene TRBV5-5; 8 nucleotides agree with TRBD1. After removal of 4 bases from V and 6 bases from J, the junction contained 1 base not matched to a gene. CDR3 length equals 12 residues. CDR1 and CDR2 (germline): SGHKS, YYEKEE (reference sequence). In DNA form, the CDR3 reads TGTGCCAGCAGCGGGGACAGGGATACGCAGTATTTT. This translates into CASSGDRDTQYF. Based on the CDR3 plus reference TRBV5-5 and TRBJ2-3, the full variable domain is DAGVTQSPTHLIKTRGQQVTLRCSPISGHKSVSWYQQVLGQGPQFIFQYYEKEERGRGNFPDRFSARQFPNYSSELNVNALLLGDSALYLCASSGDRDTQYFGPGTRLTVL.

V is TRBV10-2 and J is TRBJ2-1; 8 nucleotides match TRBD2. The germline V gene encodes CDR1 WSHSY and CDR2 SAAADI. Germline trimming cut 5 bases from V and 8 bases from J; bases unmatched to any gene: 14. The CDR3 is 16 residues long. The CDR3 loop reads CASSSFGLAIFYEQFF. Here the CDR3 DNA reads TGCGCCAGCAGTTCTTTCGGACTAGCAATCTTTTATGAGCAGTTCTTC.

The rearrangement joins TRBV19 to TRBJ1-5; D remains unclear. V lost 6 bases to trimming and J lost 3 bases, with 15 bases between them. This CDR3 is 15 amino acids long. From germline, CDR1 is LNHDA and CDR2 SQIVND (reference sequence). CDR3 bases: TGTGCCAGTAGAGGCCCCCGGGTATTCAATCAGCCCCAGCATTTT. As protein: CASRGPRVFNQPQHF.

The chain has TRBV15 and TRBJ1-2; D might be TRBD1 (6 bases). Germline lookup yields CDR1 LNHNV and CDR2 YYDKDF (reference sequence). V lost 8 bases, J lost 2 bases, and 12 bases lay in between. The CDR3 length is 13 residues. This chain's CDR3 is CATADSKNYGYTF. The DNA of the CDR3 is TGTGCCACCGCGGACAGTAAAAACTATGGCTACACCTTC.

A few counts support this clone. The chain links TRBV27 to TRBJ1-1; TRBD1 matches at 9 bases. Germline loops: CDR1 MNHEY, CDR2 SMNVEV (reference sequence). The trim removed 4 bases at V and 7 bases at J, leaving 10 bases unmatched. The CDR3 runs to 15 residues. The CDR3 region is CASSSLPGTGIEAFF. CDR3 DNA: TGTGCCAGCAGTTCCCTTCCCGGGACAGGGATTGAAGCTTTCTTT.